Below, 21 T cell receptor beta chains from the same sample are listed, as sequenced in a study of shared clonotypes between healthy human individuals. Here immunoSEQ multiplex PCR was the method, and the copy in TCRdb shows in-frame clones only, minus some. The sample comprises about 980,000 clones, approximately 80% of which are singletons, and around 1.4% rests with the top ten. Sequenced input: memory CD4+ T cells sorted from blood. The subset was: CD45RA-negative fraction. The receptors were sampled from a man between 18 and 29 years old in good health.

V usage is TRBV7-9 and J usage is TRBJ2-7; 8 bases are shared with TRBD2. V lost 5 bases, J lost 4 bases, and 10 bases stayed unmatched. Germline loops: CDR1 SEHNR, CDR2 FQNEAQ (reference sequence). This CDR3 spans 15 amino acids. CDR3 loop: CASSPGAGVVYEQYF. CDR3 DNA: TGTGCCAGCAGCCCCGGAGCGGGAGTTGTATACGAGCAGTACTTC.

In its sample, this clone was seen once. V gene TRBV11-2 combines with J gene TRBJ2-7; the match to TRBD2 covers 9 bases. V was pared by 1 base and J by 4 bases, with 11 bases of the junction left unmatched. Germline V CDR1 and CDR2: SGHAT, FQNNGV. The CDR3 extends over 17 amino acids. CDR3 bases: TGTGCCAGCAGCTTAGTGGGGGTCGGGACTAGCTTTTACGAGCAGTACTTC. The encoded protein is CASSLVGVGTSFYEQYF.

Comment on this clone: Its ends do not fully match the called genes, so a read error is possible. The V call is TRBV7-2, the J call TRBJ2-5; D uncertain. CDR3 length: 11 amino acids. Per germline, CDR1 SGHTA and CDR2 FQGNSA. The CDR3 nucleotides read TGTGCCAGCAGCTTAGGGTTAGGATTAAACTTC. It translates to CASSLGLGLNF.

The J gene is TRBJ1-4, the V gene TRBV6-5; TRBD1 is a possible D gene (5 bases). The CDR3 covers 14 residues. V was pared by 4 bases and J by 7 bases, with 13 bases between. From germline, CDR1 is MNHEY and CDR2 SVGAGI. The CDR3 bases are TGTGCCAGCAGTTCCCCCGGGGGGGGTGAAAAACTGTTTTTT. Its protein is CASSSPGGGEKLFF.

The chain employs TRBV11-2 and TRBJ2-3, with 7 positions matching TRBD1. Germline V gene data show CDR1 as SGHAT and CDR2 as FQNNGV. This CDR3 region has 17 residues. V shed 10 bases, J shed 2 bases, and the junction held 18 bases outside the gene matches. In DNA, the CDR3 is TGTGCCACAGAAAGGGACAGCGAAGTTTTTGTCACAGATACGCAGTATTTT. Translation: CATERDSEVFVTDTQYF.

The genes are TRBV9 and TRBJ2-1; TRBD2 matches 8 bases. CDR1 SGDLS and CDR2 YYNGEE come from the germline V gene. The CDR3 has 16 amino acids. V gave up 6 bases and J gave up 5 bases; unmatched junction bases: 13. The CDR3 DNA follows: TGTGCCAGCACCCCCGAAGGGACTAGTTTTCACAATGAGCAGTTCTTC. Residues: CASTPEGTSFHNEQFF.

This clone has a single count. The chain employs TRBV5-1 and TRBJ1-2; a possible D gene is TRBD1 (6 bases). Germline CDR1 is SGHRS and CDR2 is YFSETQ. This CDR3 has 13 residues. Trimming cost V 9 bases and J 4 bases, with 16 bases left between them. CDR3 loop: CATSRGGTYGYTF. The CDR3 nucleotides read TGCGCCACCTCACGAGGGGGGACCTATGGCTACACCTTC.

V is TRBV5-1 and J is TRBJ2-2; TRBD1 matches at 7 bases. CDR3 size: 14 residues. Germline values: CDR1 SGHRS, CDR2 YFSETQ. The J segment lost 5 bases and the V segment lost 8 bases, leaving 9 bases of the junction unmatched. The CDR3 here is CASRVTGATGELFF. In DNA form, the CDR3 reads TGCGCCAGTCGCGTCACAGGGGCGACCGGGGAGCTGTTTTTT.

V usage is TRBV6-5 and J usage is TRBJ1-1, with a weak D call TRBD1 (5 bases). The CDR3 has 15 residues. CDR1 is MNHEY, CDR2 SVGAGI, per germline. V lost 2 bases to trimming and J lost 5 bases, with 15 bases between them. CDR3 nucleotides: TGTGCCAGCAGTTACCGGACGGACATGAGAACTGAAGCTTTCTTT. Translated, it gives CASSYRTDMRTEAFF.

J is TRBJ2-1 and V is TRBV29-1; 10 nucleotides match TRBD1. CDR3 length equals 15 residues. CDR1 and CDR2 (germline): SQVTM, ANQGSEA. The V segment lost 5 bases and the J segment 5 bases; nucleotides outside the gene matches: 9. CDR3 protein: CSVSFWDRGNNEQFF. As DNA, the CDR3 is TGCAGCGTTTCGTTCTGGGACAGGGGAAACAATGAGCAGTTCTTC.

The chain employs TRBV18 and TRBJ2-7; D is perhaps TRBD2 (6 bases). V shed 6 bases and J shed 2 bases, with 20 bases lying between them. CDR1 and CDR2 from the germline V gene are KGHSH and LQKENI. The CDR3 spans 16 residues. CDR3 amino acids: CASSPPRGGDAYEQYF. The DNA for the CDR3 is TGTGCCAGCTCGCCCCCCCGCGGCGGGGACGCCTACGAGCAGTACTTC.

The chain combines TRBV18 with TRBJ2-3; D is unclear. V was cut by 2 bases and J by 2 bases, with 17 bases left in between. The CDR3 runs to 17 residues. Per germline, CDR1 KGHSH and CDR2 LQKENI. CDR3: CASSPSETFKNTDTQYF. CDR3 coding DNA: TGTGCCAGCTCACCATCCGAGACCTTCAAAAACACAGATACGCAGTATTTT.

The chain combines TRBV18 with TRBJ1-5; no clear D gene. CDR1 and CDR2 from the germline V gene are KGHSH and LQKENI. V lost 0 bases and J lost 0, with 3 bases in between. This CDR3 has 14 residues. The CDR3 sequence is CASSPPSSNQPQHF. As DNA, the CDR3 is TGTGCCAGCTCACCACCGAGTAGCAATCAGCCCCAGCATTTT.

The gene calls are TRBV28 and TRBJ1-6; 9 positions agree with TRBD1. Per the germline V gene, CDR1 is MDHEN and CDR2 is SYDVKM. The CDR3 extends over 16 amino acids. The junction had 9 bases not matched to a gene; V was cut back by 2 bases and J by 10 bases. The CDR3 reads CASSLGRDRDNSPLHF. As DNA, the CDR3 is TGTGCCAGCAGTTTAGGGAGGGACAGGGACAACTCACCCCTCCACTTT.

With regard to this clone: The sample has other DNA sequences that encode this CDR3 too. The V call is TRBV6-5, the J call TRBJ1-5, with no clear D. Germline lookup yields CDR1 MNHEY and CDR2 SVGAGI. Trimming cost V 2 bases and J 2 bases, with 7 bases left between them. The CDR3 totals 14 residues. CDR3 amino acids: CASSYREGNQPQHF. The CDR3 region has the DNA TGTGCCAGCAGTTACCGTGAGGGCAATCAGCCCCAGCATTTT.

Details on this clone: Other DNA variants within this sample encode the same CDR3. This chain connects TRBV29-1 to TRBJ1-1; D unclear. Germline loops: CDR1 SQVTM, CDR2 ANQGSEA. The CDR3 length is 10 residues. Trimming took 5 bases from V and 0 from J, leaving 1 base between them. CDR3 in DNA: TGCAGCGTTCTGAACACTGAAGCTTTCTTT. Its protein is CSVLNTEAFF.

V gene TRBV25-1 combines with J gene TRBJ1-3; D unclear. Deletions cut 6 bases from V and 0 bases from J, with 21 bases between. The CDR3 covers 18 residues. CDR1 is MGHDK and CDR2 is SYGVNS in the germline V gene. CDR3 DNA: TGTGCCAGCAGGGGCCTGGGAACAGAATCAGTCTCTGGAAACACCATATATTTT. Its protein product is CASRGLGTESVSGNTIYF.

V and J are TRBV7-2 and TRBJ2-7, with 11 bases matching TRBD2. This CDR3 region has 14 residues. The trim removed 4 bases at V and 12 bases at J, leaving 11 bases unmatched. Per the germline V gene, CDR1 is SGHTA and CDR2 is FQGNSA. CDR3 in amino acids: CASSSLGASGRPYF. The CDR3 DNA reads TGTGCCAGCAGCTCCCTGGGGGCTAGCGGGAGGCCGTACTTC.

This clone was seen ten or more times. The CDR3 spells CASNRPGQGAAEQFF. As DNA, the CDR3 is TGTGCCAGCAACCGTCCGGGACAGGGGGCGGCTGAGCAGTTCTTC. The chain employs TRBV6-5 and TRBJ2-1, with TRBD1 matching 12 bases. With 7 bases clipped from V and 9 bases from J, the junction kept 10 bases outside the gene matches. There are 15 residues in the CDR3. Germline V CDR1 and CDR2: MNHEY, SVGAGI.

The V gene is TRBV7-8, the J gene TRBJ1-4, with a possible D match to TRBD1 (5 bases). The CDR3 runs to 16 residues. Looked up from germline, CDR1 is SGHVS and CDR2 is FQNEAQ. V was cut by 5 bases and J by 5 bases, with 18 bases left in between. Here the CDR3 reads CASSPSLGAVNEKLFF. The DNA of the CDR3 is TGTGCCAGCAGCCCGAGTCTAGGGGCGGTCAATGAAAAACTGTTTTTT.

This clone was recorded a few times. The V and J genes are TRBV11-1 and TRBJ2-7, with 7 bases that match TRBD2. Germline V CDR1 and CDR2: SGHAT, FQDESV (reference sequence). CDR3 length: 15 residues. The junction had 9 bases not matched to a gene; V was cut back by 5 bases and J by 2 bases. The CDR3: CASSLLAVHPYEQYF. DNA of the CDR3: TGTGCCAGCAGCCTCCTAGCGGTCCACCCCTACGAGCAGTACTTC.